Listed below are T cell receptor beta chains from one sample, sequenced in a study of blood T cell repertoires in COVID-19. The data were produced by immunoSEQ multiplex PCR, yet TCRdb's version contains in-frame clones alone and is incomplete. The sample shows around 77,000 clones, under 95% of them seen only once. The sequenced sample consisted of peripheral blood. The receptors come from a woman in her sixties or seventies with active COVID-19. The CDR3 runs from the conserved cysteine through the conserved F or W. A D gene is named only where the DNA matches it firmly. Only part of the rows carry a size: once, few, many, or a class if the clone is expanded.

D gene	J gene	clone size	V gene	CDR3 DNA	CDR3 protein
.	TRBJ1-1	.	TRBV5-1	TGCGCCAGCAGCTTGGAGGTAGCCACTGAAGCTTTCTTT	CASSLEVATEAFF
TRBD1	TRBJ2-5	.	TRBV3-1/TRBV3-2	TGTGCCAGCAGAAAGGCGGGACAGGGTAGATTGAAGACCCAGTACTTC	CASRKAGQGRLKTQYF
.	TRBJ1-4	.	TRBV4-2	TGTGCCAGCAGCCAAGATAATGTTAGGCAGGGGCCCACTGAAAAACTGTTTTTT	CASSQDNVRQGPTEKLFF
TRBD1	TRBJ2-3	once	TRBV9	TGTGCCAGCAGCGCCTGGACAGGGGGCACAGATACGCAGTATTTT	CASSAWTGGTDTQYF
.	TRBJ2-1	.	TRBV27	TGTGCCAGCAAGGACCGGGAGCTCTCCTACAATGAGCAGTTCTTC	CASKDRELSYNEQFF
TRBD2	TRBJ2-1	once	TRBV27	TGTGCCAGCAGACCCGGACTAGGCAGCTACAATGAGCAGTTCTTC	CASRPGLGSYNEQFF
TRBD2	TRBJ2-1	.	TRBV6-6	TGTGCCAGCAGTCCCCACGGGCGGGCGGGAGGCAATTACAATGAGCAGTTCTTC	CASSPHGRAGGNYNEQFF
.	TRBJ1-1	.	TRBV10-3	TGTGCCATCAGAAAGGACAGTCTGAACACTGAAGCTTTCTTT	CAIRKDSLNTEAFF
TRBD2	TRBJ2-7	.	TRBV7-6	TGTGCCAGCAGTTCACTAGCGGGAGGGCTCGAGCAGTACTTC	CASSSLAGGLEQYF
.	TRBJ2-1	.	TRBV12-3/TRBV12-4	TGTGCCAGCAGTTTAGCTAGTAACCATGAGCAGTTCTTC	CASSLASNHEQFF
.	TRBJ2-2	.	TRBV7-6	TGTGCCAGCAGTAGGGAGGTCACCGGGGAGCTGTTTTTT	CASSREVTGELFF
.	TRBJ1-6	.	TRBV27	TGTGCCAGCAGTTCCCCGAGGTCCTATAATTCACCCCTCCACTTT	CASSSPRSYNSPLHF
.	TRBJ1-2	.	TRBV7-9	TGTGCCTACGGGGGGAGGCTCGATGGCTACACCTTC	CAYGGRLDGYTF
.	TRBJ2-4	.	TRBV25-1	TGTGCCAGCAGTGATCCGACCCTCAAAGGAGACATTCAGTACTTC	CASSDPTLKGDIQYF
.	TRBJ1-2	.	TRBV5-4	TGTGCCAGCAGCGGACTGTACAGGGACTATGGCTACACCTTC	CASSGLYRDYGYTF
.	TRBJ2-3	.	TRBV21-1	TGTGCCAGCACCACTACCGGGACAGACCGCACAGATACGCAGTATTTT	CASTTTGTDRTDTQYF
.	TRBJ2-1	few	TRBV24-1	TGTGCCACCAGTGATTCCAGGGCCGATGAGCAGTTCTTC	CATSDSRADEQFF
TRBD1	TRBJ1-5	.	TRBV19	TGTGCCAGTAGTTCTAGACAGGGCCATCAGCCCCAGCATTTT	CASSSRQGHQPQHF
TRBD1	TRBJ1-2	.	TRBV27	TGTGCCAGCAGTTTACGGAGACAGGGGCCGCTTATAGGCTACACCTTC	CASSLRRQGPLIGYTF
TRBD1	TRBJ1-5	.	TRBV6-1	TGTGCCAGCAGTGAGAGGGGGCATAACAATCAGCCCCAGCATTTT	CASSERGHNNQPQHF
TRBD1	TRBJ2-5	.	TRBV10-2	TGCGCCAGCAGTGACCAGGACAGGCCCCAAGAGACCCAGTACTTC	CASSDQDRPQETQYF
.	TRBJ1-4	.	TRBV5-1	TGCGCCAGCAGAAGGGGCGGGGCTGGTAATGAAAAACTGTTTTTT	CASRRGGAGNEKLFF
.	TRBJ1-3	.	TRBV9	TGTGCCAGCAGCGTAGCCCCCCAGGGGCCCTCTGGAAACACCATATATTTT	CASSVAPQGPSGNTIYF
.	TRBJ1-1	few	TRBV19	TGTGCCAGTTACAGCTCGGGGGACACTGAAGCTTTCTTT	CASYSSGDTEAFF
.	TRBJ1-2	.	TRBV7-2	TGTGCCAGCAGCCCGACAGATTTCTATGGCTACACCTTC	CASSPTDFYGYTF
.	TRBJ1-1	.	TRBV10-3	TGTGCCATCAGGGGCATCGAAAGGAACACTGAAGCTTTCTTT	CAIRGIERNTEAFF
.	TRBJ1-2	.	TRBV5-1	TGCGCCAGCAGCTTGGAGGCAGGGATTAACTATGGCTACACCTTC	CASSLEAGINYGYTF
.	TRBJ1-2	.	TRBV19	TGTGCCAGTAGTATGGAGAGCTCCTATGGCTACACCTTC	CASSMESSYGYTF
.	TRBJ2-7	.	TRBV20-1	TGCAGTGCTAGATCGGTGTCCGAGCAGTACTTC	CSARSVSEQYF
.	TRBJ2-1	.	TRBV5-1	TGCGCCAGCAGTCCTGGGAGTCGAAAAAATGAGCAGTTCTTC	CASSPGSRKNEQFF
.	TRBJ2-5	.	TRBV7-9	TGTGCCAGCAGCTCTGACTCCACGAGAGAGACCCAGTACTTC	CASSSDSTRETQYF
.	TRBJ1-2	.	TRBV28	TGTGCCAGCAGTTTGAGAGCCTATGGCTACACCTTC	CASSLRAYGYTF
TRBD1	TRBJ2-7	.	TRBV7-9	TGTGCCAGCAGCTCAGGAGAGGCAGGGGGTTCCTACGAGCAGTACTTC	CASSSGEAGGSYEQYF
.	TRBJ1-2	.	TRBV28	TGTGCCAGCAGCGACCGGAGGTACGGCTACACCTTC	CASSDRRYGYTF
TRBD2	TRBJ2-7	once	TRBV3-1/TRBV3-2	TGTGCCAGCAGCCTCCGGGCTAGCGGGCCCTACGAGCAGTACTTC	CASSLRASGPYEQYF
.	TRBJ1-5	.	TRBV6-2/TRBV6-3	TGTGCCAGCAGTTACAATAGGCGGAATCAGCCCCAGCATTTT	CASSYNRRNQPQHF
TRBD2	TRBJ2-3	.	TRBV6-7	TGTGCCAGCAGTTTCCGGGGCGGGAGCGGCTCAGATACGCAGTATTTT	CASSFRGGSGSDTQYF
TRBD1	TRBJ2-2	.	TRBV29-1	TGCAGCGCATCGGACAGGGCGGTAGGCGGGGAGCTGTTTTTT	CSASDRAVGGELFF
TRBD1	TRBJ1-6	once	TRBV14	TGTGCCAGCAGCCAACTCGGACAGGTCATTGGTAATTCACCCCTCCACTTT	CASSQLGQVIGNSPLHF
.	TRBJ1-2	.	TRBV2	TGTGCCAGCAGCGCTAATTCGCTAGCTAACTATGGCTACACCTTC	CASSANSLANYGYTF
TRBD2	TRBJ2-5	.	TRBV27	TGTGCCAGCAGTCGATCCAGGCGGGGGGCGGTCTTGGAGACCCAGTACTTC	CASSRSRRGAVLETQYF
TRBD2	TRBJ2-1	.	TRBV5-1	TGCGCCAGCAGCACGGGACTAGCGGGAGGAGATGAGCAGTTCTTC	CASSTGLAGGDEQFF
TRBD1	TRBJ1-5	.	TRBV18	TGTGCCAGCTCACCGGGACAGGGGGCGAATCAGCCCCAGCATTTT	CASSPGQGANQPQHF
.	TRBJ2-7	.	TRBV6-6	TGTGCCAGCAGTCTTAAGTTAGTTGGCGAGCAGTACTTC	CASSLKLVGEQYF
TRBD2	TRBJ2-1	.	TRBV6-4	TGTGCCAGCAGTGAGTCGGGGGGTCCCTACAATGAGCAGTTCTTC	CASSESGGPYNEQFF
.	TRBJ1-6	.	TRBV30	TGTGCCTGGAGTCGCGGTTCACCCCTCCACTTT	CAWSRGSPLHF
.	TRBJ2-6	.	TRBV6-5	TGTGCCAGCAGTCTGGGACAAACTGGGGCCAACGTCCTGACTTTC	CASSLGQTGANVLTF
TRBD1	TRBJ1-1	.	TRBV7-9	TGTGCCAGCAGCTTAGAGGGGGCCGCTGAAGCTTTCTTT	CASSLEGAAEAFF
.	TRBJ2-7	.	TRBV3-1/TRBV3-2	TGTGCCAGCAGCCACTCCCCCTTTGCAGCCTACGAGCAGTACTTC	CASSHSPFAAYEQYF
TRBD2	TRBJ2-1	.	TRBV29-1	TGCAGCGTTGTCGGGAGGCCGGGGAATGAGCAGTTCTTC	CSVVGRPGNEQFF
.	TRBJ1-5	.	TRBV19	TGTGCCAGTAGTATACGGCGACAACGAGGCAATCAGCCCCAGCATTTT	CASSIRRQRGNQPQHF
TRBD1	TRBJ2-3	.	TRBV5-1	TGCGCCAGCAGCTTCGGGCAGGGGGCAGATACGCAGTATTTT	CASSFGQGADTQYF
TRBD2	TRBJ2-7	.	TRBV19	TGTGCCAGTAGTGTCGAGGGAGGGACGGAGTACTTC	CASSVEGGTEYF